The entry below describes one T cell receptor (beta chain). The antigen is undetermined. This record belongs to a study of naive and memory T cell subsets. CDR1 is SEHNR and CDR2 is FQNEAQ in the germline V gene (reference sequence). The CDR3 consists of 16 residues. V was clipped by 5 bases and J by 0 bases; unmatched bases: 5. The library had UMIs added by 3' ligation of an oligonucleotide to TCR cDNA. Whole blood, roughly 2.5 ml, came from adult healthy volunteers. The study, taken as a whole, reports: This RNA-based method may be sensitive to activation-related transcript changes.

Ligated cDNA underwent four rounds of PCR with nested alpha and beta constant region primers and SP2. Alpha and beta constant region primers primed reverse transcription for blood and skin samples. TCRdb re-derived calls from the 5' RACE reads in MiXCR, one entry per CDR3 protein. The sample records more than 60,000 distinct CDR3 sequences, 6.5% to 9% being singletons. This TCR derives from a female donor in good health. The chain carries TRBV7-9 and TRBJ2-5, with 11 bases that match TRBD1. The chain's CDR3 is CASSPGDRGYQETQYF. The CDR3 DNA follows: TGTGCCAGCAGCCCCGGGGACAGGGGGTACCAAGAGACCCAGTACTTC.